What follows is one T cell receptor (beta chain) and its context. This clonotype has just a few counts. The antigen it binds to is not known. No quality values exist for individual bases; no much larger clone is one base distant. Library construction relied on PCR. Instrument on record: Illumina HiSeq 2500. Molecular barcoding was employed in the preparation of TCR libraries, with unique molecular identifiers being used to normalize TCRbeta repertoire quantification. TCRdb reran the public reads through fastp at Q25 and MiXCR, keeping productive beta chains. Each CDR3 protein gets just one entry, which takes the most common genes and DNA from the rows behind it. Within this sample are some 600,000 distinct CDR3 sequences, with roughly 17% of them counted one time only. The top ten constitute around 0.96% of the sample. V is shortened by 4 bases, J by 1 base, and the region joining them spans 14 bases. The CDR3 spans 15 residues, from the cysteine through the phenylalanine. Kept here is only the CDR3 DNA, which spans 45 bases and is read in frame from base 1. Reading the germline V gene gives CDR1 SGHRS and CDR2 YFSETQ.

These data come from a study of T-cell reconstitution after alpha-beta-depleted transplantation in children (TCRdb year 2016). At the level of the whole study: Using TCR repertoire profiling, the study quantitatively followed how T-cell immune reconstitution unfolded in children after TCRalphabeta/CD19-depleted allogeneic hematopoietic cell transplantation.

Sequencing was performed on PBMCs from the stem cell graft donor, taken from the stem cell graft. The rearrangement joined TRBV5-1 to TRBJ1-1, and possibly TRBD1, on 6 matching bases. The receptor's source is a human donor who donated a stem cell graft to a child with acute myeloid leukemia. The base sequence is TGCGCCAGCAGCCGATCTGTGACAGGGAACACTGAAGCTTTCTTT. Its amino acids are CASSRSVTGNTEAFF.